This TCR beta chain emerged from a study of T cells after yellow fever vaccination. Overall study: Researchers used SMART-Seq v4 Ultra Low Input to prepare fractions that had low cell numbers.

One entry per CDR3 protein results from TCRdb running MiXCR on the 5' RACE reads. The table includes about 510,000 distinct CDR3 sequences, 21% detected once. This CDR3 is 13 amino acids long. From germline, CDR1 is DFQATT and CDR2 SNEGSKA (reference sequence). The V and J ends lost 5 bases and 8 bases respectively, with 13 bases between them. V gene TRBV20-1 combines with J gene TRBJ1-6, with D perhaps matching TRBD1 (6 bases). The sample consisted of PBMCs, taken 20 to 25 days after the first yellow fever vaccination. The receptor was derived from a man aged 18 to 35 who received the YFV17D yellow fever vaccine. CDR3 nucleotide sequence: TGCAGTGCTGGGGACACCTTGGATTCACCCCTCCACTTT. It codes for CSAGDTLDSPLHF.